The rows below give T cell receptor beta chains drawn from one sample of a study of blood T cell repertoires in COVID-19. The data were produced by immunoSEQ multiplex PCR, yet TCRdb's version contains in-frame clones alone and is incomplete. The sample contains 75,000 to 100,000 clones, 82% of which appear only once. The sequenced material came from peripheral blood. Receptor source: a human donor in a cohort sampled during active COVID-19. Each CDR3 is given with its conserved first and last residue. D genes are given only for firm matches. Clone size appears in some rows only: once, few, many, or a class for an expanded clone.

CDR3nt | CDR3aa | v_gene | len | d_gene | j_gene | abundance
TGTGCCACCAGCAGAGCCAGACAGGACCTCGGGAGCTACACCTTC | CATSRARQDLGSYTF | TRBV15 | 15 | NA | TRBJ1-2 | once
TGCAGCGCGGGCTCGGGGGGTAACATGCTTACTGAAGCTTTCTTT | CSAGSGGNMLTEAFF | TRBV29-1 | 15 | NA | TRBJ1-1 | NA
TGTGCCAGCAGTGCCGGGACAGGGCTAGGCTACACCTTC | CASSAGTGLGYTF | TRBV2 | 13 | TRBD1 | TRBJ1-2 | few
TGTGCCAGCAGCAATAATGAGCAGTTCTTC | CASSNNEQFF | TRBV28 | 10 | NA | TRBJ2-1 | NA
TGTGCCAGCAGCCCTGCCATTAGCGGGGGGGCAGTCGGGGAGCTGTTTTTT | CASSPAISGGAVGELFF | TRBV4-2 | 17 | TRBD2 | TRBJ2-2 | NA
TGTGCCAGCAGCACAAGCTCCTACGAGCAGTACTTC | CASSTSSYEQYF | TRBV5-6 | 12 | NA | TRBJ2-7 | NA
TGTGCCAGCAGTTACTCGTTGCTAGGCCACAATGAGCAGTTCTTC | CASSYSLLGHNEQFF | TRBV6-5 | 15 | NA | TRBJ2-1 | NA
TGTGCCAGCAGTGAAGTTCGGGGTGTATCCATTCAGTACTTC | CASSEVRGVSIQYF | TRBV6-1 | 14 | NA | TRBJ2-4 | NA
TGCAGCGTTGGTTCCGAGGTACTGAATGAAAAACTGTTTTTT | CSVGSEVLNEKLFF | TRBV29-1 | 14 | NA | TRBJ1-4 | NA
TGTGCCAGTAGTTCCCACGGGACAGCTCGGGGGAGTAGTGAAAAACTGTTTTTT | CASSSHGTARGSSEKLFF | TRBV19 | 18 | TRBD1 | TRBJ1-4 | NA
TGCGCCAGCGGAGCCCTCCTTTACGGGACTGAAGCTTTCTTT | CASGALLYGTEAFF | TRBV10-1 | 14 | NA | TRBJ1-1 | few
TGTGCCAGCAGCTCGGACAGGCCAGTGAACACTGAAGCTTTCTTT | CASSSDRPVNTEAFF | TRBV5-4 | 15 | TRBD1 | TRBJ1-1 | NA
TGTGCCAGCAGCGTAAGTCAGGGAAGCACTGAAGCTTTCTTT | CASSVSQGSTEAFF | TRBV9 | 14 | NA | TRBJ1-1 | NA
TGTGCCACCAGCAGCATGGGACAGGGGAGGCAGCCCCAGCATTTT | CATSSMGQGRQPQHF | TRBV15 | 15 | TRBD1 | TRBJ1-5 | NA
TGTGCCAGCAGTTTTATAGGACAGGGAACCTACGAGCAGTACTTC | CASSFIGQGTYEQYF | TRBV28 | 15 | TRBD1 | TRBJ2-7 | NA
TGTGCCAGCAGTTTCCAGGGGGGCAGGATACTTGGAAAACTGTTTTTT | CASSFQGGRILGKLFF | TRBV28 | 16 | TRBD1 | TRBJ1-4 | NA